Presented here are 25 T cell receptor beta chains from one specimen sequenced in a study of cytomegalovirus exposure and HLA in healthy donors. Researchers ran the PCR with 60 Vbeta and 13 Jbeta primers. Clones were read by immunoSEQ multiplex PCR, and TCRdb kept only the in-frame ones, dropping some. In the table there are some 140,000 clones, over 75% of which are singletons. The sample consisted of PBMCs. Receptor source: a man between 25 and 39 years old in good health.

This clone has only a few counts. V usage is TRBV4-1 and J usage is TRBJ2-5, with D maybe TRBD2 (6 bases). The CDR3 is made up of 15 amino acids. Looked up from germline, CDR1 is MGHRA and CDR2 is YSYEKL. V was trimmed by 2 bases and J by 3 bases, leaving 13 bases between them. In DNA, the CDR3 is TGCGCCAGCAGCCAATTACGCGGGGCAGAAGAGACCCAGTACTTC. Its translation is CASSQLRGAEETQYF.

The chain combines TRBV7-2 with TRBJ1-2, with 9 bases that match TRBD1. The V gene's germline CDR1 is SGHTA and CDR2 FQGNSA. The CDR3 covers 14 residues. Trimming cost V 4 bases and J 6 bases; bases outside gene matches: 6. The CDR3 DNA sequence: TGTGCCAGCAGCTATCCCGGGACAGGGAATGGCTACACCTTC. Translating it yields CASSYPGTGNGYTF.

The chain employs TRBV28 and TRBJ1-1; no firm D call. Trimming left V 5 bases short and J 8 bases short, with 9 bases between. This CDR3 has 11 residues. Per the germline V gene, CDR1 is MDHEN and CDR2 is SYDVKM. Here the CDR3 DNA reads TGTGCCAGCAGTCTAGGGAGGGAAGCTTTCTTT. Translation: CASSLGREAFF.

The chain employs TRBV29-1 and TRBJ1-2; 8 bases line up with TRBD1. The germline gives CDR1 SQVTM, CDR2 ANQGSEA. This CDR3 region has 13 residues. Germline trimming cut 7 bases from V and 6 bases from J; bases unmatched to any gene: 10. The CDR3 here is CSASGGQGDGYTF. CDR3 DNA sequence: TGCAGCGCCTCCGGTGGACAGGGAGATGGCTACACCTTC.

The chain employs TRBV6-5 and TRBJ1-2; D not resolved. There are 13 residues in the CDR3. V gave up 6 bases and J gave up 3 bases, with 11 bases separating them. The germline gives CDR1 MNHEY, CDR2 SVGAGI. CDR3 sequence (DNA): TGTGCCAGCAGCTTGGGTCTAGACTATGGCTACACCTTC. Translation: CASSLGLDYGYTF.

The chain employs TRBV6-1 and TRBJ1-5, with TRBD1 identical over 7 bases. This CDR3 is 14 amino acids long. CDR1 and CDR2 (germline): MNHNS, SASEGT. V trimming: 6 bases; J trimming: 5 bases; junction bases outside the gene matches: 7. The CDR3 region is CASSHRGRHQPQHF. In DNA form, the CDR3 reads TGTGCCAGCAGCCACAGGGGAAGGCATCAGCCCCAGCATTTT.

V and J are TRBV29-1 and TRBJ2-3, with TRBD2 identical over 9 bases. The CDR3 runs 14 residues. The V and J ends lost 4 bases and 3 bases, in that order; junction bases with no gene match: 5. From germline, CDR1 is SQVTM and CDR2 ANQGSEA. The CDR3: CSVGRREGTDTQYF. The CDR3 bases are TGCAGCGTTGGTCGGCGGGAGGGAACAGATACGCAGTATTTT.

The DNA for the CDR3 is TGTGCCAGCAACCAGCGGGACACCTACAATGAGCAGTTCTTC. Its protein product is CASNQRDTYNEQFF. This chain uses TRBV28 with TRBJ2-1, with D possibly TRBD2 on 7 matching bases. This CDR3 has 14 residues. The germline gives CDR1 MDHEN, CDR2 SYDVKM. Trimming cost V 7 bases and J 2 bases, with 12 bases left between them. Based on the CDR3 plus reference TRBV28 and TRBJ2-1, the full variable domain is DVKVTQSSRYLVKRTGEKVFLECVQDMDHENMFWYRQDPGLGLRLIYFSYDVKMKEKGDIPEGYSVSREKKERFSLILESASTNQTSMYLCASNQRDTYNEQFFGPGTRLTVL.

This chain uses TRBV5-6 with TRBJ2-1, with TRBD1 matching 7 bases. J gave up 9 bases and V 6 bases, and 3 bases lay outside the gene matches. The CDR3 runs 11 residues. Germline CDR1 reads SGHDT; CDR2 reads YYEEEE. The CDR3 region has the DNA TGTGCCAGCACCACAGGGGTTGAGCAGTTCTTC. Residues: CASTTGVEQFF.

The V call is TRBV7-6, the J call TRBJ2-5; possible D gene TRBD1, 6 bases. The V and J ends lost 5 bases and 1 base respectively, with 11 bases between them. CDR1 is SGHVS, CDR2 FNYEAQ, per germline. CDR3 length equals 14 residues. The chain's CDR3 is CASSRLDSQETQYF. In DNA, the CDR3 is TGTGCCAGCAGCCGCTTGGACAGCCAAGAGACCCAGTACTTC.

The chain links TRBV27 to TRBJ1-1; D possibly corresponds to TRBD1 (6 bases). V lost 7 bases and J 3 bases, leaving 18 bases between the germline ends. Germline-derived CDR1 and CDR2 are MNHEY and SMNVEV (reference sequence). This CDR3 contains 15 residues. DNA of the CDR3: TGTGCCAGCAACCAGGGGACCTACTCGGACACTGAAGCTTTCTTT. It specifies CASNQGTYSDTEAFF.

The chain has TRBV21-1 and TRBJ1-5. TRBV21-1 is labeled a pseudogene. This CDR3 spans 14 amino acids. The DNA of the CDR3 is TGTGCCAGCAGCAATCGGGGATACAATCAGCCCCAGCATTTT. Amino acids: CASSNRGYNQPQHF.

The chain couples TRBV6-4 to TRBJ2-5; 8 bases map to TRBD2. The V segment lost 7 bases and the J segment 11 bases; nucleotides outside the gene matches: 24. The CDR3 is made up of 17 amino acids. Germline V lookup: CDR1 MRHNA, CDR2 SNTAGT. The CDR3 bases are TGTGCCAGCACCCTCCCACAGGGTCGGGAGGGCTCTCGGGAGCAGTACTTC. Amino acid sequence: CASTLPQGREGSREQYF.

The table lists this clone with a few counts. The genes are TRBV27 and TRBJ2-7; 9 bases line up with TRBD2. The germline gives CDR1 MNHEY, CDR2 SMNVEV (reference sequence). The CDR3 contains 15 residues. V lost 5 bases to trimming and J lost 2 bases; unmatched junction nucleotides: 7. CDR3 DNA: TGTGCCAGCAGTATCTCTAGCGGGAAGGCCTACGAGCAGTACTTC. Its translation: CASSISSGKAYEQYF.

This clone occurred once. The CDR3 reads CASPSDGREGETQYF. DNA of the CDR3: TGCGCCAGCCCCTCGGACGGGAGAGAGGGGGAGACCCAGTACTTC. The chain recombines TRBV10-2 with TRBJ2-5; D may be TRBD2 (6 bases). This CDR3 has 15 residues. Per the germline V gene, CDR1 is WSHSY and CDR2 is SAAADI. Trimming took off 8 bases at V and 5 bases at J, with 21 bases between the two ends.

The chain combines TRBV6-1 with TRBJ2-2; possibly TRBD1 for D (6 bases). V was clipped by 2 bases and J by 6 bases, with 10 bases between them. CDR1 is MNHNS and CDR2 is SASEGT in the germline V gene. CDR3 size: 14 residues. The CDR3 sequence: CASSESDRSGELFF. The CDR3 nucleotides read TGTGCCAGCAGTGAATCGGACAGATCCGGGGAGCTGTTTTTT.

The genes are TRBV19 and TRBJ1-5; the match to TRBD1 covers 12 bases. This CDR3 has 14 amino acids. Germline V CDR1 and CDR2: LNHDA, SQIVND (reference sequence). The J segment lost 7 bases and the V segment lost 6 bases, leaving 4 bases of the junction unmatched. Here the CDR3 DNA reads TGTGCCAGTAGGGGACAGGGGGCTATGCAGCCCCAGCATTTT. Translated, it gives CASRGQGAMQPQHF.

The chain joins TRBV2 to TRBJ2-7, with TRBD1 as a possible D gene (5 bases). CDR3 length: 15 amino acids. Per the germline V gene, CDR1 is SNHLY and CDR2 is FYNNEI. V lost 6 bases and J 2 bases, leaving 17 bases between the germline ends. The DNA for the CDR3 is TGTGCCAGCAGGAAGGCCTACAGGAGAGCCTACGAGCAGTACTTC. This translates into CASRKAYRRAYEQYF.

The V and J genes are TRBV15 and TRBJ2-1, with 14 bases aligning to TRBD2. Germline V gives CDR1 LNHNV, CDR2 YYDKDF (reference sequence). This CDR3 spans 18 amino acids. With V trimmed by 5 bases and J by 9 bases, 15 bases remained unmatched. The DNA for the CDR3 is TGTGCCACCAGCGACGAAACTCCGGGACTAGCGGGAGTTGGTGAGCAGTTCTTC. This sequence encodes CATSDETPGLAGVGEQFF.

This clone was seen a handful of times. Other nucleotide sequences from this sample produce the same CDR3. The chain uses TRBV2 and TRBJ1-1; D remains unclear. The CDR3 consists of 13 residues. With 0 bases removed from V and 5 bases from J, the gap between germline ends came to 7 bases. Germline values: CDR1 SNHLY, CDR2 FYNNEI. The CDR3 here is CASSEAGGTEAFF. As DNA, the CDR3 is TGTGCCAGCAGTGAAGCCGGAGGGACTGAAGCTTTCTTT.

In its sample, this clone was seen once. The chain combines TRBV15 with TRBJ1-4, with 8 bases lining up with TRBD1. Germline values: CDR1 LNHNV, CDR2 YYDKDF (reference sequence). CDR3 length: 15 residues. With V trimmed by 0 bases and J by 8 bases, 5 bases remained unmatched. The CDR3 DNA reads TGTGCCACCAGCAGAGATCGGTCAGGGGGCGAAAAACTGTTTTTT. Protein: CATSRDRSGGEKLFF.

V is TRBV25-1 and J is TRBJ2-7, with TRBD1 matching over 7 bases. Germline-derived CDR1 and CDR2 are MGHDK and SYGVNS. The CDR3 sequence is 15 residues long. With V trimmed by 4 bases and J by 4 bases, 10 bases remained unmatched. The CDR3 sequence: CASSVTSGTEYEQYF. The CDR3 region has the DNA TGTGCCAGCAGTGTAACCTCCGGGACAGAGTACGAGCAGTACTTC.

The gene calls are TRBV18 and TRBJ2-7; D is perhaps TRBD2 (6 bases). The germline gives CDR1 KGHSH, CDR2 LQKENI. V dropped 0 bases and J dropped 6 bases, with 18 bases sitting between them. The CDR3 extends over 16 amino acids. This CDR3 is CASSPPGPNRRGEQYF. CDR3 in DNA: TGTGCCAGCTCACCACCGGGCCCGAACCGGAGGGGCGAGCAGTACTTC.

This clone was recorded only once. The rearrangement links TRBV10-1 to TRBJ2-2; weak D call: TRBD2 (5 bases). This CDR3 region has 14 residues. V was clipped by 7 bases and J by 6 bases, with 15 bases between them. The germline CDR1 and CDR2 sequences are WNHNN and SYGVQD (reference sequence). The CDR3 nucleotides are TGCGCCAGCACCGCCCGAGACGGGGCCGGGGAGCTGTTTTTT. This codes for CASTARDGAGELFF.

The chain carries TRBV11-2 and TRBJ1-5; TRBD1 agrees at 7 bases. The length of the CDR3 is 16 residues. J gave up 0 bases and V 1 base, and 3 bases lay outside the gene matches. Looked up from germline, CDR1 is SGHAT and CDR2 is FQNNGV. CDR3 coding DNA: TGTGCCAGCAGCTTAGGACAGGGCCATAGCAATCAGCCCCAGCATTTT. The encoded protein is CASSLGQGHSNQPQHF.